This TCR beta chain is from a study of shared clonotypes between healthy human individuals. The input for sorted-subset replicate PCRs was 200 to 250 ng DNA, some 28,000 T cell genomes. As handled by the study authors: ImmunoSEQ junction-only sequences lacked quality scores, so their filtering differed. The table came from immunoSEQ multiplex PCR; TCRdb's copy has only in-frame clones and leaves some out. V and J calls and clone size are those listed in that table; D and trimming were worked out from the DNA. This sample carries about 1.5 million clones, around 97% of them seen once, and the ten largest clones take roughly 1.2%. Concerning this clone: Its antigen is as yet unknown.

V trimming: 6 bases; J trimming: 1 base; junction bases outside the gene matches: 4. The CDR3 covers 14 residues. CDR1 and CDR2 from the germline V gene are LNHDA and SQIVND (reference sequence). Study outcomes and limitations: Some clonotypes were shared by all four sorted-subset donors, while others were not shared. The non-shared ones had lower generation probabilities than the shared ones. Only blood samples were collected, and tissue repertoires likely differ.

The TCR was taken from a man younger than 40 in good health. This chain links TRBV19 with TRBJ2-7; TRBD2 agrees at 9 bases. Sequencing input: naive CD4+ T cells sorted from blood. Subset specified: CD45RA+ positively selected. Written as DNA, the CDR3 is TGTGCCAGTAGGCAAGCGGGAGGATCCTACGAGCAGTACTTC. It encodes CASRQAGGSYEQYF.